Listed below are T cell receptor beta chains from one sample, sequenced in a study of blood T cells in healthy people across ages. One entry per CDR3 protein, called by TCRdb with MiXCR from the 5' RACE reads. Among approximately 1.5 million distinct CDR3 sequences listed, approximately 43% were seen once. The material sequenced was blood. The receptors come from a woman under 30 in good health. The CDR3 runs from the conserved cysteine through the conserved F or W. The D gene is left open where the match is weak. Expanded clones get a size class; other rows say once, few or many, or leave the size out.

TRBJ1-2	NA	few	TRBV28	TGTGCCAGCAGTTCCTTGGGATCAAAGGGCTATGGCTACACCTTC	CASSSLGSKGYGYTF
TRBJ2-7	TRBD2	NA	TRBV11-2	TGTGCCAGCAGCCCCCTTAGCGGGGATGCCTACGAGCAGTACTTC	CASSPLSGDAYEQYF
TRBJ1-1	NA	few	TRBV9	TGTGCCAGCAGCGAGGACACGATGAACACTGAAGCTTTCTTT	CASSEDTMNTEAFF
TRBJ2-1	NA	few	TRBV5-1	TGCGCCAGCAGCTTGGTAACTAGCTCCTACAATGAGCAGTTCTTC	CASSLVTSSYNEQFF
TRBJ2-3	NA	many	TRBV2	TGTGCCAGCACATCAGTCACAGATACGCAGTATTTT	CASTSVTDTQYF
TRBJ1-2	NA	NA	TRBV6-6	TGTGCCAGCAGTTCCACGACATGGAGTAACTATGGCTACACCTTC	CASSSTTWSNYGYTF
TRBJ2-1	NA	NA	TRBV24-1	TGTGCCACCAGGCCGGGGGCAAGCTATGAGCAGTTCTTC	CATRPGASYEQFF
TRBJ2-1	TRBD2	NA	TRBV13	TGTGCCAGCAGCTTGGTGGTAGCGGGAGGGGGCTCCTACAATGAGCAGTTCTTC	CASSLVVAGGGSYNEQFF
TRBJ2-3	TRBD2	few	TRBV27	TGTGCCAGCAGTACACTACTAGCGGTTAGCACAGATACGCAGTATTTT	CASSTLLAVSTDTQYF
TRBJ1-1	NA	NA	TRBV25-1	TGTGCCAGCAGTGAATGGGGAGGACACGAAGCTTTCTTT	CASSEWGGHEAFF
TRBJ2-7	TRBD2	NA	TRBV24-1	TGTGCCACCAGTGACCAGGACGCTGTACAGAAGAGCGGGGGGAATAGCTCCTACAATGAGCAGTACTTC	CATSDQDAVQKSGGNSSYNEQYF
TRBJ2-7	TRBD2	NA	TRBV9	TGTGCCAGCAGCGTCTACAGCGGGAGCTCCTACAATGAGCAGTACTTC	CASSVYSGSSYNEQYF
TRBJ1-4	NA	NA	TRBV12-3/TRBV12-4	TGTGCCAGCAGTGTAAGGCGTAATGAAAAACTGTTTTTT	CASSVRRNEKLFF
TRBJ2-7	NA	NA	TRBV7-9	TGTGCCAGCAGCATGCGCCCCGGGCAGGGGAAATTTTACGAGCAGTACTTC	CASSMRPGQGKFYEQYF
TRBJ1-4	TRBD1	NA	TRBV20-1	TGCAGTGCTAGAGACAGGGGGGGAGATGAAAAACTGTTTTTT	CSARDRGGDEKLFF
TRBJ2-1	TRBD2	many	TRBV9	TGTGCCAGCAGCGCGGGACTAGCGCCCTACAATGAGCAGTTCTTC	CASSAGLAPYNEQFF
TRBJ2-1	TRBD2	NA	TRBV12-3/TRBV12-4	TGTGCCATCGGGAGTCGGCGGGGGGGATACAATGAGCAGTTCTTC	CAIGSRRGGYNEQFF
TRBJ2-1	NA	NA	TRBV18	TGTGCCAGCTCACCGAGCCAGGGAACCTACAATGAGCAGTTCTTC	CASSPSQGTYNEQFF
TRBJ2-3	NA	NA	TRBV28	TGTGCCAGCACCCGGGTAGCGCTTAGCACAGATACGCAGTATTTT	CASTRVALSTDTQYF
TRBJ2-7	TRBD2	NA	TRBV7-9	TGTGCCAGCAGCTTTACTAGCGGACGCCGATCCTACAATGAGCAGTACTTC	CASSFTSGRRSYNEQYF
TRBJ2-7	TRBD2	NA	TRBV4-3	TGCGCCAGCAGCCACGGACTAGGCCCGGGCGAGCAGTACTTC	CASSHGLGPGEQYF
TRBJ2-5	NA	once	TRBV25-1	TGTGCCAGCAGTGAACGAACAAACCCAGTTCGGGGGAGACGGACAGCCGAAGAGACCCAGTACTTC	CASSERTNPVRGRRTAEETQYF
TRBJ1-5	NA	few	TRBV21-1	TGTGCCAGCAGCAAAGGACAAGACCCTCAGCCCCAGCATTTT	CASSKGQDPQPQHF
TRBJ2-2	NA	many	TRBV27	TGTGCCAGCAGTGGGACGGTCGCAGGGGAGCTGTTTTTT	CASSGTVAGELFF
TRBJ2-1	NA	NA	TRBV28	TGTGCCAGCAGTTTTTCCAACCCGGTCAATGAGCAGTTCTTC	CASSFSNPVNEQFF
TRBJ1-1	NA	NA	TRBV12-3/TRBV12-4	TGTGCCAGCAGTCCGTCCCGGGGACACCGACTGGGCACTGAAGCTTTCTTT	CASSPSRGHRLGTEAFF
TRBJ2-3	NA	NA	TRBV4-1	TGCGCCAGCAGCCAAGAGGGGGTTTTTAGCACAGATACGCAGTATTTT	CASSQEGVFSTDTQYF
TRBJ1-1	NA	NA	TRBV4-3	TGCGCCAGCAGCCAAAGGGTCCCGAACACTGAAGCTTTCTTT	CASSQRVPNTEAFF
TRBJ2-1	NA	NA	TRBV20-1	TGCAGTGCTAGGAGTAGCGGCAAATACAATGAGCAGTTCTTC	CSARSSGKYNEQFF
TRBJ1-5	TRBD1	few	TRBV7-2	TGTGCCAGCAGCCTGCAGGGACAGCCGGCGGAGCCCCAGCATTTT	CASSLQGQPAEPQHF
TRBJ2-1	NA	NA	TRBV6-5	TGTGCCAGCAAAGTAAGAGGCGGAGGGTACAATGAGCAGTTCTTC	CASKVRGGGYNEQFF
TRBJ2-1	TRBD2	NA	TRBV6-5	TGTGCCAGCAGTTACTCACCGTTAGCGGGTGGCGAGCAGTTCTTC	CASSYSPLAGGEQFF
TRBJ2-7	NA	NA	TRBV3-1	TGTGCCAGCAGCCCCCATGGGGCCTACGAGCAGTACTTC	CASSPHGAYEQYF
TRBJ2-7	TRBD2	once	TRBV20-1	TGCAGTGCTAGATTCTCTAGCGGGCCCTTTGCCTACGAGCAGTACTTC	CSARFSSGPFAYEQYF
TRBJ1-4	NA	NA	TRBV27	TGTGCCAGCAGTTTGTCCTTTGCAACTAATGAAAAACTGTTTTTT	CASSLSFATNEKLFF
TRBJ2-3	NA	NA	TRBV9	TGTGCCAGCAGCGTAGACCTCACAGATACGCAGTATTTT	CASSVDLTDTQYF
TRBJ2-2	NA	once	TRBV6-2/TRBV6-3	TGTGCCAGCAGTTACCCTAAAAGGTCCCGCGGGGAGCTGTTTTTT	CASSYPKRSRGELFF
TRBJ2-3	TRBD2	many	TRBV20-1	TGCAGTGCTAGAGAGAAACGGGAGGGCCGGGATACGCAGTATTTT	CSAREKREGRDTQYF
TRBJ2-2	NA	NA	TRBV11-2	TGTGCCAGCAGCTTAGTCCACGTTAGTTCCACCGGGGAGCTGTTTTTT	CASSLVHVSSTGELFF
TRBJ2-7	NA	few	TRBV6-5	TGTGCCAGCGCTATCAGGGGGGTCTACGAGCAGTACTTC	CASAIRGVYEQYF
TRBJ2-1	TRBD2	NA	TRBV12-3/TRBV12-4	TGTGCCAGCAGTTCAGTAGCGGGGGGCTACAATGAGCAGTTCTTC	CASSSVAGGYNEQFF
TRBJ2-5	NA	few	TRBV2	TGTGCCAGCGGCGGCCTGCAAGAGACCCAGTACTTC	CASGGLQETQYF
TRBJ2-7	NA	NA	TRBV20-1	TGCAGTGCTAGAGCGGACAGACCCAACTACGAGCAGTACTTC	CSARADRPNYEQYF
TRBJ2-7	TRBD2	few	TRBV27	TGTGCCAGCAGTTTTGGACTAGCGGGATCCCACGAGCAGTACTTC	CASSFGLAGSHEQYF
TRBJ1-5	NA	NA	TRBV6-2/TRBV6-3	TGTGCCAGCAGTTATACAGCGACCGATCAGCCCCAGCATTTT	CASSYTATDQPQHF
TRBJ1-1	TRBD1	NA	TRBV4-1	TGCGCCAGCAGCCATTGGCAGGGGGCACGAAACACTGAAGCTTTCTTT	CASSHWQGARNTEAFF
TRBJ2-1	TRBD2	NA	TRBV5-5	TGTGCCAGCAGCTTGGGTAGCGGGGGGCTTCAGTTCTTC	CASSLGSGGLQFF
TRBJ2-1	TRBD2	NA	TRBV7-6	TGTGCCAGCAGCTCCCCTATCCGGGGGGAAAAGTTCTTC	CASSSPIRGEKFF
TRBJ2-3	TRBD2	NA	TRBV20-1	TGCAGTGCGGGGACTAGCGTGGGGACAGATACGCAGTATTTT	CSAGTSVGTDTQYF
TRBJ2-7	NA	few	TRBV7-3	TGTGCCAGCAGCCCGGGGCAGGGACACTACGAGCAGTACTTC	CASSPGQGHYEQYF
TRBJ1-5	NA	once	TRBV18	TGTGCCAGCTCACCGGGCAGACTAAATCAGCCCCAGCATTTT	CASSPGRLNQPQHF
TRBJ2-1	TRBD2	NA	TRBV29-1	TGCAGCGGCAGTTTGGCGGGAGGGCCCTACAATGAGCAGTTCTTC	CSGSLAGGPYNEQFF
TRBJ2-1	TRBD2	few	TRBV29-1	TGCAGCGTTGTGCGGGAGGGCTGGGAGACCCAGTTCTTC	CSVVREGWETQFF
TRBJ2-7	TRBD2	few	TRBV7-8	TGTGCCAGCAGCTTTGCGGGGGGGCGGAATGAGCAGTACTTC	CASSFAGGRNEQYF